This TCR beta chain derives from a study of graft-versus-host responses after intestinal transplantation. On the study more broadly: Recipients were all induced with anti-thymocyte globulin, then given tacrolimus and steroids for about three years. General study points: Marrow from the recipient contained GvH clones, some of which had appeared first in ileum or blood.

This clone was recorded once. Antigen specificity is unknown. The CDR3 has 15 amino acids. V gave up 4 bases and J gave up 6 bases; unmatched junction bases: 8. Per germline, CDR1 SGHNT and CDR2 YYREEE (reference sequence). Sequenced by immunoSEQ multiplex PCR; TCRdb stores in-frame clones only, minus some. This table has about 39,000 clones, about 92% appearing once. This TCR was recovered from a human patient who received an intestinal transplant, so some T cells may come from the graft donor. Sample: PBMCs, taken roughly 780 days after intestinal transplantation. The J gene is TRBJ1-5, the V gene TRBV5-4; 9 nucleotides match TRBD1. The CDR3 spells CASSPGTGFSQPQHF. DNA of the CDR3: TGTGCCAGCAGCCCCGGGACAGGGTTTAGTCAGCCCCAGCATTTT.